This TCR beta chain was recovered during a study of response to subunit inactivated influenza vaccine. Whole-study results and caveats: New T cells are recruited in small numbers by each seasonal influenza vaccination, according to the authors' suggestion.

From the RT-PCR reads, TCRdb called clonotypes with MiXCR, one entry per CDR3 protein. The profile shows about 190,000 distinct CDR3 sequences, under 15% of them singletons. Regarding this clonotype: Its antigen is unknown.

V shed 4 bases, J shed 0 bases, and the junction held 7 bases outside the gene matches. The CDR3 is 16 amino acids. The germline V gene encodes CDR1 SGHRS and CDR2 YFSETQ. This TCR was sampled from a man aged 50-60 years who received an inactivated influenza vaccine. The chain has TRBV5-1 and TRBJ2-4; 7 nucleotides match TRBD2. Sequenced here: CD8+ T cells sorted from PBMCs, sampled less than 6 days after vaccination. CDR3 DNA sequence: TGCGCCAGCAGCCCGCGAGCGGGGATAGCCAAAAACATTCAGTACTTC. It is translated as CASSPRAGIAKNIQYF.